The following is a TCR beta chain sequence with its context. This clonotype turned up a few times. The clone's antigen remains unknown. Base qualities are not at hand, and no much larger clone is one base apart. This record belongs to a study listed by TCRdb under 2016. From the cysteine through the phenylalanine, the CDR3 covers 15 amino acids. The retained sequence is limited to the CDR3, 45 bases, with the frame set at the first base. CDR1 and CDR2, looked up from the germline V gene (reference sequence), are SEHNR and FQNEAQ. V is pruned by 4 bases and J by 6 bases, leaving 9 bases of the junction without a gene match. Library method: RT-PCR. This sample was sequenced with an Illumina MiSeq. TCRdb handled the public reads itself, with Q25 trimming in fastp and clone calling in MiXCR, and kept productive beta chains. Entries are consolidated by CDR3 protein sequence, retaining the most common genes and DNA. The sample has more than 600,000 distinct CDR3 sequences on record, 12% to 15% of them singletons. The ten largest clones add up to 3.6% of the sample.

The sequencing input was memory CD4+ T cells from blood. The receptor comes from a female donor in good health, serving as a healthy control. This chain joins TRBV7-9 to TRBJ1-5, with 7 middle bases fitting TRBD1. The CDR3 in this case is CASSSGDRVSQPQHF. The DNA is TGTGCCAGCAGCTCCGGAGACAGGGTTTCTCAGCCCCAGCATTTT.